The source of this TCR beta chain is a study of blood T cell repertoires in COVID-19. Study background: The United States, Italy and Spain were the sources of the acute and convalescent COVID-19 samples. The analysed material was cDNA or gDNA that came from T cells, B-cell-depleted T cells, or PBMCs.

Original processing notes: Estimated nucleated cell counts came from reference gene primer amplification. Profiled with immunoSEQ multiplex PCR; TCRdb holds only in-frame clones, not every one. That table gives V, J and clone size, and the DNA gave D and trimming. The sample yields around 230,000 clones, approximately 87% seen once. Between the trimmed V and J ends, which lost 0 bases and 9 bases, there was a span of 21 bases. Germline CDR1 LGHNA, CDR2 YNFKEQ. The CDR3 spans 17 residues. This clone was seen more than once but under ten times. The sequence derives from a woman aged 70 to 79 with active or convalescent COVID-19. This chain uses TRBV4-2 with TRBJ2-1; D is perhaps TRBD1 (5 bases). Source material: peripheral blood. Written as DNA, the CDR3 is TGTGCCAGCAGCCAAGACTGGGGCAGAAATCTGTACCTTGAGCAGTTCTTC. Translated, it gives CASSQDWGRNLYLEQFF.